The rows below give T cell receptor beta chains drawn from one sample of a study of T cell repertoires in cytomegalovirus infection. TCRdb re-called the reads through MiXCR, storing one row per CDR3 protein. The sample records over 25,000 distinct CDR3 sequences, around 20% being singletons. These receptors' targets are unknown. Sequenced material: CD8+ T cells from cultured PBMCs, taken from culture after CMV antigen stimulation. These receptors originate from a human donor in good health (CMV status not recorded). Some clones in this sample may be carry-over from other donors' samples. Both conserved end residues are part of each CDR3. Fields, in order: CDR3 length, clone size, J gene, V gene, D gene, CDR3 protein, CDR3 DNA. D genes are given only for firm matches. Size is omitted from some rows. Given values are once, few, many or a class for expanded clones.

len: 11; abundance: NA; j_gene: TRBJ2-7; v_gene: TRBV7-6; d_gene: NA; CDR3aa: CAASTGYEQYF; CDR3nt: TGTGCCGCCTCGACTGGGTACGAGCAGTACTTC
len: 13; abundance: few; j_gene: TRBJ1-5; v_gene: TRBV12-3/TRBV12-4; d_gene: NA; CDR3aa: CASRGHPDQPQHF; CDR3nt: TGTGCCAGCAGGGGACATCCTGATCAGCCCCAGCATTTT
len: 14; abundance: few; j_gene: TRBJ1-1; v_gene: TRBV11-2; d_gene: NA; CDR3aa: CASTLGGLGTEAFF; CDR3nt: TGTGCCAGCACCCTAGGGGGACTGGGCACTGAAGCTTTCTTT
len: 15; abundance: NA; j_gene: TRBJ2-5; v_gene: TRBV7-2; d_gene: NA; CDR3aa: CASSLARTIQETQYF; CDR3nt: TGTGCCAGCAGCTTAGCGCGGACTATCCAAGAGACCCAGTACTTC
len: 13; abundance: NA; j_gene: TRBJ2-7; v_gene: TRBV6-5; d_gene: TRBD1; CDR3aa: CASGQGAIYEQYF; CDR3nt: TGTGCCAGCGGACAGGGGGCTATCTACGAGCAGTACTTC
len: 17; abundance: few; j_gene: TRBJ1-6; v_gene: TRBV6-1; d_gene: NA; CDR3aa: CASSHEAVGDLVSPLHF; CDR3nt: TGTGCCAGCAGTCATGAGGCCGTCGGAGATTTGGTTTCACCCCTCCACTTT
len: 15; abundance: few; j_gene: TRBJ2-1; v_gene: TRBV20-1; d_gene: NA; CDR3aa: CSARSSGLSYNEQFF; CDR3nt: TGCAGTGCTAGATCCAGCGGTTTATCCTACAATGAGCAGTTCTTC
len: 16; abundance: NA; j_gene: TRBJ1-1; v_gene: TRBV12-5; d_gene: TRBD1; CDR3aa: CASGEAKTGVNTEAFF; CDR3nt: TGTGCTAGTGGTGAGGCGAAGACAGGGGTAAACACTGAAGCTTTCTTT
len: 17; abundance: NA; j_gene: TRBJ2-2; v_gene: TRBV7-2; d_gene: TRBD2; CDR3aa: CASSSRGREGRAGELFF; CDR3nt: TGTGCCAGCAGCTCTCGAGGGCGGGAGGGGAGGGCCGGGGAGCTGTTTTTT
len: 17; abundance: many; j_gene: TRBJ2-4; v_gene: TRBV12-3/TRBV12-4; d_gene: NA; CDR3aa: CASSSDTGWLAKNIQYF; CDR3nt: TGTGCCAGCAGTTCGGACACAGGGTGGCTCGCCAAAAACATTCAGTACTTC
len: 13; abundance: NA; j_gene: TRBJ1-1; v_gene: TRBV19; d_gene: NA; CDR3aa: CASSWETNTEAFF; CDR3nt: TGTGCCAGTAGCTGGGAGACCAACACTGAAGCTTTCTTT
len: 15; abundance: NA; j_gene: TRBJ2-7; v_gene: TRBV7-2; d_gene: NA; CDR3aa: CASSSRWGHGYEQYF; CDR3nt: TGTGCCAGCAGCTCAAGATGGGGGCATGGATATGAGCAGTACTTC
len: 13; abundance: few; j_gene: TRBJ1-2; v_gene: TRBV4-1; d_gene: NA; CDR3aa: CASSQRRDYGYTF; CDR3nt: TGCGCCAGCAGCCAGCGTCGTGACTATGGCTACACCTTC
len: 14; abundance: NA; j_gene: TRBJ1-2; v_gene: TRBV24-1; d_gene: NA; CDR3aa: CATSDSGGPTGYTF; CDR3nt: TGTGCCACCAGTGATTCCGGGGGCCCGACAGGCTACACCTTC
len: 14; abundance: NA; j_gene: TRBJ1-1; v_gene: TRBV7-8; d_gene: NA; CDR3aa: CASSSKSGATEAFF; CDR3nt: TGTGCCAGCAGCTCGAAGTCGGGGGCCACTGAAGCTTTCTTT
len: 13; abundance: many; j_gene: TRBJ2-2; v_gene: TRBV7-9; d_gene: NA; CDR3aa: CASGAPNTGELFF; CDR3nt: TGTGCCAGCGGTGCTCCGAACACCGGGGAGCTGTTTTTT
len: 16; abundance: NA; j_gene: TRBJ2-1; v_gene: TRBV28; d_gene: TRBD2; CDR3aa: CASSLSGLAVWDEQFF; CDR3nt: TGTGCCAGCAGTTTAAGCGGACTAGCGGTTTGGGATGAGCAGTTCTTC
len: 13; abundance: few; j_gene: TRBJ1-2; v_gene: TRBV4-1; d_gene: TRBD1; CDR3aa: CASSPGGNYGYTF; CDR3nt: TGCGCCAGCAGCCCAGGGGGAAACTATGGCTACACCTTC
len: 15; abundance: NA; j_gene: TRBJ1-1; v_gene: TRBV7-6; d_gene: NA; CDR3aa: CASSLGTGTNTEAFF; CDR3nt: TGTGCCAGCAGCTTGGGAACAGGTACGAACACTGAAGCTTTCTTT
len: 17; abundance: few; j_gene: TRBJ2-3; v_gene: TRBV20-1; d_gene: TRBD2; CDR3aa: CSASVLAGGGRTDTQYF; CDR3nt: TGCAGTGCTAGCGTCCTAGCGGGAGGAGGGAGGACAGATACGCAGTATTTT
len: 15; abundance: few; j_gene: TRBJ2-7; v_gene: TRBV5-4; d_gene: NA; CDR3aa: CASSPRGVESYEQYF; CDR3nt: TGTGCCAGCAGCCCAAGAGGGGTCGAGTCCTACGAGCAGTACTTC
len: 15; abundance: few; j_gene: TRBJ2-1; v_gene: TRBV12-3/TRBV12-4; d_gene: TRBD2; CDR3aa: CASSFGLAGGNEQFF; CDR3nt: TGTGCCAGCAGTTTCGGACTAGCGGGAGGAAATGAGCAGTTCTTC
len: 16; abundance: NA; j_gene: TRBJ2-3; v_gene: TRBV7-3; d_gene: NA; CDR3aa: CANSLSAGPGQDTQYF; CDR3nt: TGTGCCAACAGCTTATCGGCGGGTCCGGGACAAGATACGCAGTATTTT
len: 17; abundance: NA; j_gene: TRBJ1-1; v_gene: TRBV7-9; d_gene: NA; CDR3aa: CASSQSPGTKKVPEAFF; CDR3nt: TGTGCCAGCAGCCAAAGTCCCGGGACAAAAAAGGTACCTGAAGCTTTCTTT
len: 14; abundance: NA; j_gene: TRBJ2-2; v_gene: TRBV7-8; d_gene: NA; CDR3aa: CASSARWRTGELFF; CDR3nt: TGTGCCAGCAGCGCCAGGTGGAGGACCGGGGAGCTGTTTTTT
len: 16; abundance: NA; j_gene: TRBJ2-1; v_gene: TRBV11-2; d_gene: TRBD2; CDR3aa: CASSLERLAADNEQFF; CDR3nt: TGTGCCAGCAGCTTAGAGCGCCTAGCGGCGGACAATGAGCAGTTCTTC
len: 10; abundance: few; j_gene: TRBJ2-1; v_gene: TRBV19; d_gene: NA; CDR3aa: CASSMGEQFF; CDR3nt: TGTGCCAGTAGTATGGGTGAGCAGTTCTTC
len: 18; abundance: once; j_gene: TRBJ1-2; v_gene: TRBV7-6; d_gene: TRBD1; CDR3aa: CASSPLGTGKSINYGYTF; CDR3nt: TGTGCCAGCAGCCCTCTAGGGACAGGCAAATCTATTAACTATGGCTACACCTTC
len: 16; abundance: few; j_gene: TRBJ2-5; v_gene: TRBV7-8; d_gene: NA; CDR3aa: CASSSTWGASQETQYF; CDR3nt: TGTGCCAGCAGCTCAACCTGGGGGGCAAGCCAAGAGACCCAGTACTTC
len: 15; abundance: NA; j_gene: TRBJ2-1; v_gene: TRBV28; d_gene: NA; CDR3aa: CASTGGASRYNEQFF; CDR3nt: TGTGCCAGCACCGGAGGAGCTAGCCGCTACAATGAGCAGTTCTTC
len: 14; abundance: few; j_gene: TRBJ1-6; v_gene: TRBV9; d_gene: NA; CDR3aa: CASSVGGQVSPLHF; CDR3nt: TGTGCCAGCAGCGTAGGGGGGCAGGTTTCACCCCTCCACTTT